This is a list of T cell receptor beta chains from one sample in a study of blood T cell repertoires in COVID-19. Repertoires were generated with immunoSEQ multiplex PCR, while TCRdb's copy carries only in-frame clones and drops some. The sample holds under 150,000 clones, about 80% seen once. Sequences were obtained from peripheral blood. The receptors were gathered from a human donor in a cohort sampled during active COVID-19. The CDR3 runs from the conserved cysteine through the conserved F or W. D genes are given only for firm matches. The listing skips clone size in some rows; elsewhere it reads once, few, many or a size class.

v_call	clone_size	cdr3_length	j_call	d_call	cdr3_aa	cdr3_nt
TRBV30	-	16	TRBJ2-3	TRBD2	CAWSGYGTRGSDTQYF	TGTGCCTGGAGTGGGTATGGGACTAGAGGTTCGGATACGCAGTATTTT
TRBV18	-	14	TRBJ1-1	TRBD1	CASSQGTGNTEAFF	TGTGCCAGCTCACAGGGGACAGGGAACACTGAAGCTTTCTTT
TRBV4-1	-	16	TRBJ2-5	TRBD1	CASSQDDRVGKETQYF	TGCGCCAGCAGCCAAGACGACAGGGTGGGGAAAGAGACCCAGTACTTC
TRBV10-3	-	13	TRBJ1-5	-	CAISEGADQPQHF	TGTGCCATCAGTGAGGGGGCTGACCAGCCCCAGCATTTT
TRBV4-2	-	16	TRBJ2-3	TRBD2	CASSQAETSGTDTQYF	TGTGCCAGCAGCCAAGCTGAGACTAGCGGAACAGATACGCAGTATTTT
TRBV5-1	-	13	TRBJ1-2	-	CASSLGERSGYTF	TGCGCCAGCAGCTTGGGCGAGAGGTCTGGCTACACCTTC
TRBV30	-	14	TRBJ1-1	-	CACAGGLKGTEAFF	TGTGCCTGCGCGGGGGGTCTCAAGGGCACTGAAGCTTTCTTT
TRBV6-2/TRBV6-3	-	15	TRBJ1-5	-	CASSYAVNSNQPQHF	TGTGCCAGCAGTTATGCGGTTAATAGCAATCAGCCCCAGCATTTT
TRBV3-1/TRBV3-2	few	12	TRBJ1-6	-	CASGTANSPLHF	TGTGCCAGTGGGACTGCCAATTCACCCCTCCACTTT
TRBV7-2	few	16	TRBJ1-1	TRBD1	CASSLWGQGMGTEAFF	TGTGCCAGCAGCTTATGGGGACAGGGGATGGGGACTGAAGCTTTCTTT
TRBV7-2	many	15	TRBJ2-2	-	CASSQRGLDTGELFF	TGTGCCAGCAGCCAAAGGGGGTTGGACACCGGGGAGCTGTTTTTT
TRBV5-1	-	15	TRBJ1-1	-	CASSLNGGAGTEAFF	TGCGCCAGCAGCTTGAATGGAGGGGCGGGCACTGAAGCTTTCTTT
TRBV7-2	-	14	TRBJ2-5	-	CASSLGLHQETQYF	TGTGCCAGCAGCTTAGGACTACACCAAGAGACCCAGTACTTC
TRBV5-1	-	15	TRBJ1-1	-	CASSLEVGRGIEAFF	TGCGCCAGCAGCTTGGAGGTGGGGCGCGGTATTGAAGCTTTCTTT
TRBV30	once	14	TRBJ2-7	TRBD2	CAWSVTGGPREQYF	TGTGCCTGGAGTGTAACGGGAGGGCCTCGCGAGCAGTACTTC
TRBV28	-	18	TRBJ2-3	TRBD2	CASSSEGTIAGRDDTQYF	TGTGCCAGCAGTTCGGAAGGGACTATAGCGGGACGAGATGATACGCAGTATTTT
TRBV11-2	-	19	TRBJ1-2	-	CASSLDFVRVWGENYGYTF	TGTGCCAGCAGCTTAGATTTTGTCCGAGTTTGGGGGGAGAACTATGGCTACACCTTC
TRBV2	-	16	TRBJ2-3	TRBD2	CASSEGLAENTDTQYF	TGTGCCAGCAGCGAGGGACTAGCGGAGAACACAGATACGCAGTATTTT
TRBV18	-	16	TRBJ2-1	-	CASSTGRSVLYNEQFF	TGTGCCAGCTCGACGGGAAGATCAGTATTATACAATGAGCAGTTCTTC
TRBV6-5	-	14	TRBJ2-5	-	CASSTGILEETQYF	TGTGCCAGCAGCACGGGAATTTTGGAAGAGACCCAGTACTTC
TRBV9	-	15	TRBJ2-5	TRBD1	CASSVSGQGRETQYF	TGTGCCAGCAGCGTAAGTGGACAGGGCCGGGAGACCCAGTACTTC
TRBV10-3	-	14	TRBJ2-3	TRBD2	CATGTSGGTDTQYF	TGTGCCACCGGGACTAGCGGAGGCACAGATACGCAGTATTTT